This paragraph reports one T cell receptor beta chain. This sample's TCRbeta library carried unique molecular identifier barcodes. In TCRdb, the PCR reads were re-called with MiXCR into one record per CDR3 protein. Here the sample spans about 480,000 distinct CDR3 sequences, about 12% being singletons. V lost 1 base and J lost 3; bases outside the gene matches: 6. The CDR3 sequence is 15 residues long. Germline assignment: CDR1 LNHDA and CDR2 SQIVND (reference sequence). The data derive from a study of T-cell reconstitution after alpha-beta-depleted transplantation in children. The sequence came from a human donor who donated a stem cell graft to a child with combined immunodeficiency. The chain joins TRBV19 to TRBJ2-7, with 7 positions matching TRBD1. The input for sequencing was PBMCs from the stem cell graft donor, taken from the stem cell graft. Here the CDR3 DNA reads TGTGCCAGTAGTATAGCAACCGGGACAGACTACGAGCAGTACTTC. Its protein is CASSIATGTDYEQYF. The entire variable domain, with the rest obtained from reference TRBV19 and TRBJ2-7, is as follows: DGGITQSPKYLFRKEGQNVTLSCEQNLNHDAMYWYRQDPGQGLRLIYYSQIVNDFQKGDIAEGYSVSREKKESFPLTVTSAQKNPTAFYLCASSIATGTDYEQYFGPGTRLTVT.